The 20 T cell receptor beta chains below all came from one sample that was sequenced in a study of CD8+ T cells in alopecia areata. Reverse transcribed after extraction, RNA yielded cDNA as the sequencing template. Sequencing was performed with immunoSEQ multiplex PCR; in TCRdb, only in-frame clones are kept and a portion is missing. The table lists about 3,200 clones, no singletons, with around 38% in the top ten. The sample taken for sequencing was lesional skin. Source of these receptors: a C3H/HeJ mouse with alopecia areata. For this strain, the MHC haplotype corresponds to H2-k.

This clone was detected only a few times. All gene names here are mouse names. This chain's CDR3 is CASSDARRGGTGEVFF. The CDR3 bases that were read are TGTGCCAGCAGTGATGCAAGGAGGGGGGGGACTGGA. This chain links TRBV13-1 with TRBJ1-1; D is perhaps TRBD1 (6 bases). The read halts 4 residues ahead of the CDR3 end, with the missing end drawn from the germline J gene. Germline CDR1 and CDR2: NSHNY and SYGAGN. The CDR3 consists of 16 residues.

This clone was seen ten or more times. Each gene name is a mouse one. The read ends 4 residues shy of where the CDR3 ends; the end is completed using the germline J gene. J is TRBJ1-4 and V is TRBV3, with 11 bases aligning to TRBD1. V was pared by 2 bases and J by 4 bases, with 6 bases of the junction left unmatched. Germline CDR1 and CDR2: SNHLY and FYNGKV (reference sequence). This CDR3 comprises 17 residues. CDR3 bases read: TGTGCCAGCAGCTTAAGAGGGGACAGGGGGATCAACGAA. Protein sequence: CASSLRGDRGINE. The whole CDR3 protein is CASSLRGDRGINERLFF.

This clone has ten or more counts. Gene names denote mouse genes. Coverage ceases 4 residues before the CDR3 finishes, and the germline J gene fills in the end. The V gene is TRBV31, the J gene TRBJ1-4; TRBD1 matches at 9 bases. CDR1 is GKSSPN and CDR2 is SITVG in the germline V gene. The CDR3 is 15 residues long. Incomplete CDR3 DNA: TGTGCCTGGAGTCTCACAGGGGGCCTTGGCGAA. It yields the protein CAWSLTGGLGE. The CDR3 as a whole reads CAWSLTGGLGERLFF.

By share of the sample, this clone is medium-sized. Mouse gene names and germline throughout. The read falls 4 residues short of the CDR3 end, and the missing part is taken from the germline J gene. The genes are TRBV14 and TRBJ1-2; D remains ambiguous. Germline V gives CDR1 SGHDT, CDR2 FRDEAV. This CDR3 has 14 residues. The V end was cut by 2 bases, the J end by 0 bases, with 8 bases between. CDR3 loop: CASSFNNANSDYTF. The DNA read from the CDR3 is TGTGCCAGCAGTTTTAACAATGCAAACTCC.

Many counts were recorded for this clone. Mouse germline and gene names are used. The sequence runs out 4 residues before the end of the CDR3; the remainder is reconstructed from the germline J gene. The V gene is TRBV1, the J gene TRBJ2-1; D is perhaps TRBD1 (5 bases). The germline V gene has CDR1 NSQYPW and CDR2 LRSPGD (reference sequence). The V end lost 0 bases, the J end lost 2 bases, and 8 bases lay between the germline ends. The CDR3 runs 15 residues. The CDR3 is CTCSADVTDYAEQFF. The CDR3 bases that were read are TGCACCTGCAGTGCAGATGTGACAGACTATGCT. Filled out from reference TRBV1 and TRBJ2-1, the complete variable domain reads VTLLEQNPRWRLVPRGQAVNLRCILKNSQYPWMSWYQQDLQKQLQWLFTLRSPGDKEVKSLPGADYLATRVTDTELRLQVANMSQGRTLYCTCSADVTDYAEQFFGPGTRLTVL.

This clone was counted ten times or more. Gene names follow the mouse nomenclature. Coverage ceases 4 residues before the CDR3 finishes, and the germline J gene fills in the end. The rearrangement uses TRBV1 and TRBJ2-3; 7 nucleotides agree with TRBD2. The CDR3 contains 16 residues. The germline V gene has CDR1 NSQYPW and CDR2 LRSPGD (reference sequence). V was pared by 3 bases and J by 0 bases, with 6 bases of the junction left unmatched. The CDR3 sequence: CTCSASGGASAETLYF. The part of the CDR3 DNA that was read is TGCACCTGCAGTGCTTCTGGGGGAGCTAGTGCAGAA.

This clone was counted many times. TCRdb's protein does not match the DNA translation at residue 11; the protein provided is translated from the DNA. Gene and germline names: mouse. Here the CDR3 reads CASSTGGRGNTLYF. The DNA read from the CDR3 is TGTGCTAGCAGTACAGGGGGCCGTGGAAATACG. This chain links TRBV29 with TRBJ1-3; 9 bases line up with TRBD1. The read is 3 residues too short to cover the CDR3 end, so that end is filled in from the germline J gene. The CDR3 covers 14 residues. The junction had 2 bases not matched to a gene; V was cut back by 5 bases and J by 3 bases. Germline CDR1 is MSHET and CDR2 is SYDVDS.

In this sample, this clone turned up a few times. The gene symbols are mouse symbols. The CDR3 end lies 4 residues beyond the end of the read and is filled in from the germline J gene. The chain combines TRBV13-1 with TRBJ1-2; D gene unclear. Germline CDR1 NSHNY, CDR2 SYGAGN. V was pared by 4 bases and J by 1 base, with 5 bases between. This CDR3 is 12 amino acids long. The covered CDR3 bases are TGTGCCAGCAGTCCAAAAAACTCC. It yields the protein CASSPKNS. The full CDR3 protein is CASSPKNSDYTF.

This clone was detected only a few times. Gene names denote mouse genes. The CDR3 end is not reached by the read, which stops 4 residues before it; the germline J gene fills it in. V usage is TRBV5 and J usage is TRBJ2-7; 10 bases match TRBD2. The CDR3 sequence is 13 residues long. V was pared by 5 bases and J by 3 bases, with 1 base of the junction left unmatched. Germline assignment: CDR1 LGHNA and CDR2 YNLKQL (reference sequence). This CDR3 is CASSGTGVYEQYF. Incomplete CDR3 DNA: TGTGCCAGCAGCGGGACTGGGGTCTAT.

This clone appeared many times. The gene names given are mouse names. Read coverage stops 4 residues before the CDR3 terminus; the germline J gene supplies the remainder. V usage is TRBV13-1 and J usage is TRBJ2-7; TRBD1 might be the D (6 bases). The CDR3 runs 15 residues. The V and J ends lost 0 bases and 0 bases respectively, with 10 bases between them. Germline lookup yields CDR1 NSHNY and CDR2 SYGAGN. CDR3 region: CASSDAWDNSYEQYF. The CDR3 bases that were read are TGTGCCAGCAGTGATGCATGGGACAACTCCTAT.

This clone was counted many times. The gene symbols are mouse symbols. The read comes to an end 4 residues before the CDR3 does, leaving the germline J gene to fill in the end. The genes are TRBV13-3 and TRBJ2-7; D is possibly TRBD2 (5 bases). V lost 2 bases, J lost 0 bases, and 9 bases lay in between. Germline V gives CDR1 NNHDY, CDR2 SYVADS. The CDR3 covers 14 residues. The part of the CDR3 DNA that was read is TGTGCCAGCAGTGACGGCTGGGCCTCCTAT. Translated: CASSDGWASY. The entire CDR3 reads CASSDGWASYEQYF.

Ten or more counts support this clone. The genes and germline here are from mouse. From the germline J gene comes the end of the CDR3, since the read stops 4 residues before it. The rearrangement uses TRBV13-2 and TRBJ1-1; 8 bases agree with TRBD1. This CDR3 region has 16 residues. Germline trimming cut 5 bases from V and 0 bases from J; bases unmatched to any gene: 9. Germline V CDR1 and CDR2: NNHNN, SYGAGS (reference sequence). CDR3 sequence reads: CASGAPGTGANTEVFF. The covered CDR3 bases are TGTGCCAGCGGGGCCCCCGGGACAGGAGCAAACACA.

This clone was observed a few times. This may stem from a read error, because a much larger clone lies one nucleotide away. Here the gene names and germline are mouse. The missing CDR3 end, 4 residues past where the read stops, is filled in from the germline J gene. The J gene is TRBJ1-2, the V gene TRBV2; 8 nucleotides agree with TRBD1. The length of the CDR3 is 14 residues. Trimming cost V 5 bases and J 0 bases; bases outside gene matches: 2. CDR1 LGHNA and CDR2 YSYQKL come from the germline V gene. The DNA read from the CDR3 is TGTGCCAGCAGCGAGGACAGGGCAAACTCC. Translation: CASSEDRANS. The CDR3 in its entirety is CASSEDRANSDYTF.

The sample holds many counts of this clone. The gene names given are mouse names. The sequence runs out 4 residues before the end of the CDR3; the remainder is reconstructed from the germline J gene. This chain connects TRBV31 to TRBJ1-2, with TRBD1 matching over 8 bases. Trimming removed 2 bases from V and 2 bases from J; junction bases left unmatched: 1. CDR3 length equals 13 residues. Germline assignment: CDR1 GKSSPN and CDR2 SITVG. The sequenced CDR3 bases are TGTGCCTGGAGTACAGGGGGGAACTCC. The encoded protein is CAWSTGGNS. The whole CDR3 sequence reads CAWSTGGNSDYTF.

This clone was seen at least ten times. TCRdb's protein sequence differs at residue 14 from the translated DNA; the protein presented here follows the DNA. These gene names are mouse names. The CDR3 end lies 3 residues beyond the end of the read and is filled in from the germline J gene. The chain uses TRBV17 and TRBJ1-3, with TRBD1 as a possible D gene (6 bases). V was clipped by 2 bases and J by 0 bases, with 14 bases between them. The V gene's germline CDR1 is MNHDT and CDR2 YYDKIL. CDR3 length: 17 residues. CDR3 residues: CASSRSGTPNSGNTLYF. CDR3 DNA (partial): TGTGCTAGCAGTAGATCCGGGACACCAAATTCTGGAAATACG.

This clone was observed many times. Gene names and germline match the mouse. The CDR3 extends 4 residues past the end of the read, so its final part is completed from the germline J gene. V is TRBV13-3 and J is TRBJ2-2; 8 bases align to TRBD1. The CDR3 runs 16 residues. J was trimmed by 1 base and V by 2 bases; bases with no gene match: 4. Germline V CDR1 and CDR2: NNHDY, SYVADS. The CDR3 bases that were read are TGTGCCAGCAGTGAACCGACAGGGGAAAACACCGGG. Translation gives CASSEPTGENTG. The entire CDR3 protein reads CASSEPTGENTGQLYF.

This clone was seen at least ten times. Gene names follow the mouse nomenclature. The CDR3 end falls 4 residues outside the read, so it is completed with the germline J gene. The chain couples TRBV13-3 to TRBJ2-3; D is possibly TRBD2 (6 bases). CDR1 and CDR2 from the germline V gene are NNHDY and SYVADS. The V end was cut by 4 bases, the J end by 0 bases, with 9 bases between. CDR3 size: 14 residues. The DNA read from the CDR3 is TGTGCCAGCAGTCTGGGGCCTAGTGCAGAA. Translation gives CASSLGPSAE. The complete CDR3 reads CASSLGPSAETLYF.

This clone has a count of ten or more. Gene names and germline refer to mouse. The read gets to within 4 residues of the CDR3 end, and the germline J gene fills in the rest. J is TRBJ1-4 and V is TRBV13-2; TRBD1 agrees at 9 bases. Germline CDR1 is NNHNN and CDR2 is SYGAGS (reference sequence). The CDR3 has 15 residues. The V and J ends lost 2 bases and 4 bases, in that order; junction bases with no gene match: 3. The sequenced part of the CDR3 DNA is TGTGCCAGCGGTGAAGACAGGGGGGACAACGAA. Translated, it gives CASGEDRGDNE. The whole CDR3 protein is CASGEDRGDNERLFF.

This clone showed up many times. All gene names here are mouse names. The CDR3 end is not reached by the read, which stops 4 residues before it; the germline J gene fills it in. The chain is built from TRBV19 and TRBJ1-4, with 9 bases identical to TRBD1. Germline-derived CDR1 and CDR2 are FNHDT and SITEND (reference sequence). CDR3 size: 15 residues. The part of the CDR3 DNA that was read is TGTGCCAGCAGTATAGGGGACAGGGAAGGCGAA. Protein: CASSIGDREGE. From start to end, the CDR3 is CASSIGDREGERLFF. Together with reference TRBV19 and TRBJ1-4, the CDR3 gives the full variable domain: GGIITQTPKFLIGQEGQKLTLKCQQNFNHDTMYWYRQDSGKGLRLIYYSITENDLQKGDLSEGYDASREKKSSFSLTVTSAQKNEMAVFLCASSIGDREGERLFFGHGTKLSVL.

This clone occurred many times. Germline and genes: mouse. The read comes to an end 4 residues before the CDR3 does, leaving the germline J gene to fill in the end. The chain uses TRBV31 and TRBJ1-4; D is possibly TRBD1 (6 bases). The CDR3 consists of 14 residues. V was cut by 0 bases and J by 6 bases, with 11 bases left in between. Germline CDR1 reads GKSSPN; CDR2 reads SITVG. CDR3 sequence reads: CAWSLPGEDERLFF. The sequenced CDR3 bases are TGTGCCTGGAGTCTACCAGGGGAGGACGAA.